This T cell receptor beta chain comes out of a study of T cells in Graves' hyperthyroidism and ophthalmopathy. This CDR3 region has 16 residues. The ends lost 6 bases at V and 1 base at J; junction bases unmatched: 7. Germline V gene data show CDR1 as ENHRY and CDR2 as SYGVKD. Amplified TCR beta CDR3 regions derived from RNA transcripts. Using the HTBI primer set, a first-round RT-PCR was run on the TCR CDR3. TCRdb used MiXCR to reprocess the multiplex PCR reads, holding one entry per CDR3 protein. The sample has roughly 100,000 distinct CDR3 sequences, about 40% seen once. Sample: peripheral blood or thyroid tissue (not recorded which). The chain employs TRBV10-3 and TRBJ1-5, with 9 nucleotides matching TRBD1. The sequence came from a woman in her 30s with Graves' hyperthyroidism. In DNA, the CDR3 is TGTGCCATCAGCGGACAGGGGACAGGGAGCAATCAGCCCCAGCATTTT. This codes for CAISGQGTGSNQPQHF.